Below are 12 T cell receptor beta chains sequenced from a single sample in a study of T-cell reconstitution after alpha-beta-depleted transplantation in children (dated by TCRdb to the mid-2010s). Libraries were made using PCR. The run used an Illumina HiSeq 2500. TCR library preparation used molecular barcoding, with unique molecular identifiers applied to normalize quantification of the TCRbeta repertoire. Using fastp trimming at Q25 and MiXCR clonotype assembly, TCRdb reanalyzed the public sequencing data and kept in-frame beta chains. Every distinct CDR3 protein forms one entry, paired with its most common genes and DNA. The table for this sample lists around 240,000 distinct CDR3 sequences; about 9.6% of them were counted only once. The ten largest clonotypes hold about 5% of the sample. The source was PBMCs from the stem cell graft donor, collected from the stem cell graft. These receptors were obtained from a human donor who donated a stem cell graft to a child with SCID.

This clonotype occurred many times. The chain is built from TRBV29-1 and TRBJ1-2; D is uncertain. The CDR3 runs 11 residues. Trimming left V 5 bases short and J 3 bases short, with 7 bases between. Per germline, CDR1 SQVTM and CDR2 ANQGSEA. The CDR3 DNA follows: TGCAGCGTTATGACCTACTATGGCTACACCTTC. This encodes CSVMTYYGYTF.

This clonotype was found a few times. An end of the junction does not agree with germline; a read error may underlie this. CDR3 protein: CASSQGQTGEYAQYF. CDR3 in DNA: TGTGCCAGCTCACAGGGACAGACTGGGGAATACGCGCAGTACTTC. The J gene is TRBJ2-7, the V gene TRBV18, with 7 bases identical to TRBD1. CDR3 size: 15 residues. Germline V lookup: CDR1 KGHSH, CDR2 LQKENI.

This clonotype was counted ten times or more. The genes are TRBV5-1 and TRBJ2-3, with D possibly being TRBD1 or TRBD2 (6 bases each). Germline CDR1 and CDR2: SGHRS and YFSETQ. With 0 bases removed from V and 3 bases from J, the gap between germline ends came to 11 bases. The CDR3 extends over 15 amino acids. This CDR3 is CASSLVGAGTDTQYF. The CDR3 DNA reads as TGCGCCAGCAGCTTGGTGGGGGCGGGAACAGATACGCAGTATTTT.

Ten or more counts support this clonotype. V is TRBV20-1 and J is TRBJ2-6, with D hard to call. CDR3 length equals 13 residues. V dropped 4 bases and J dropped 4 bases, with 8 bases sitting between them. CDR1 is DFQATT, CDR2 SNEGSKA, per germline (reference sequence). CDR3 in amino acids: CSAKQSGANVLTF. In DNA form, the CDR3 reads TGCAGTGCTAAGCAGTCAGGGGCCAACGTCCTGACTTTC.

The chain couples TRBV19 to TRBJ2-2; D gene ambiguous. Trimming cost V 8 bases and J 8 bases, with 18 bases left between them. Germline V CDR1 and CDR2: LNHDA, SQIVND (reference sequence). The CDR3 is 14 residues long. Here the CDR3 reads CASAPNRLPGELFF. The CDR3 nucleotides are TGTGCCAGTGCCCCAAATCGCCTACCGGGGGAGCTGTTTTTT.

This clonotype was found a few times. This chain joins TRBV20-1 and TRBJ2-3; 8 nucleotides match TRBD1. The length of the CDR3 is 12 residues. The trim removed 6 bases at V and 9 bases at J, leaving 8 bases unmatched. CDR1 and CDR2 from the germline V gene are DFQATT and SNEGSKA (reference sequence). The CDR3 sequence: CSADSGGDTQYF. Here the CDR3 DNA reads TGCAGTGCCGATTCAGGGGGCGACACGCAGTATTTT.

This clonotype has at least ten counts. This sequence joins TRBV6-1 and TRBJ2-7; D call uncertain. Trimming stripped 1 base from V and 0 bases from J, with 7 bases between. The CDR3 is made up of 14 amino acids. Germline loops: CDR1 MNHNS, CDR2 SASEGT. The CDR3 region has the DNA TGTGCCAGCAGTGAAGGCGACGGCTCCTACGAGCAGTACTTC. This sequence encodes CASSEGDGSYEQYF.

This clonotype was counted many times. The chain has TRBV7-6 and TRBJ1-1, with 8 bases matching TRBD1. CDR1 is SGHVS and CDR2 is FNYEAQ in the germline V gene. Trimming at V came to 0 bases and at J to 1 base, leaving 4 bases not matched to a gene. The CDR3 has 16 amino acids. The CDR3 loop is CASSLAPQGENTEAFF. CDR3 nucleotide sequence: TGTGCCAGCAGCTTAGCCCCACAGGGGGAGAACACTGAAGCTTTCTTT.

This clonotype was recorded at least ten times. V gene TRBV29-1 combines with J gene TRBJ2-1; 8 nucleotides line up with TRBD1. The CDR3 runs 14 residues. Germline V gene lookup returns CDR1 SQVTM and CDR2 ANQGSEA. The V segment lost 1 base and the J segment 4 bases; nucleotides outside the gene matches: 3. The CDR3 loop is CSVEAGGIYNEQFF. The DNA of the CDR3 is TGCAGCGTTGAAGCAGGGGGCATATACAATGAGCAGTTCTTC.

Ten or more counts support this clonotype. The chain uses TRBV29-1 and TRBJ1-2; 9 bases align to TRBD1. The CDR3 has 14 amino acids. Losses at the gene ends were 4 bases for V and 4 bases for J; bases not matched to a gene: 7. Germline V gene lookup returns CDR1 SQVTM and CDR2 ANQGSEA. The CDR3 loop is CSVVATGGTYGYTF. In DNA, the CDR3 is TGCAGCGTTGTTGCGACAGGGGGAACCTATGGCTACACCTTC.

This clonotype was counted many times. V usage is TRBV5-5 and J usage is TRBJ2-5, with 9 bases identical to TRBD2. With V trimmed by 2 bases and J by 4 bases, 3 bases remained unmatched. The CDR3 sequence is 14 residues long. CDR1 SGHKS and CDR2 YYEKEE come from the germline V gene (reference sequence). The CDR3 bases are TGTGCCAGCAGCTTCCGCGGGGGGGGAGAGACCCAGTACTTC. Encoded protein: CASSFRGGGETQYF.

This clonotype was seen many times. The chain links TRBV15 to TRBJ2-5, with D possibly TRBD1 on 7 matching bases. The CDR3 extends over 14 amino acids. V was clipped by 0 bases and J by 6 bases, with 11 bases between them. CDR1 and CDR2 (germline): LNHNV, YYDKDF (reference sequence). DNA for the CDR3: TGTGCCACCAGCAGAGATGCAGGGGGGAAGACCCAGTACTTC. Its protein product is CATSRDAGGKTQYF.